The 32 T cell receptor beta chains below come from one sample, sequenced in a study of T cell repertoires in aging, cancer and after chemotherapy. TRB rearrangements spanning V, D and J were amplified using mixed TRB-A/B primers. TCRdb reprocessed the multiplex PCR reads via MiXCR and lists one record per CDR3 protein. The table lists over 2,000 distinct CDR3 sequences, 25% to 35% of them singletons. TCR beta rearrangements were amplified from peripheral blood genomic DNA. Sequencing was carried out using blood. Source of these receptors: a human donor in good health.

In its sample, this clonotype is medium-sized. The chain recombines TRBV30 with TRBJ2-5; a weak D match, TRBD1 (6 bases). CDR3 length equals 14 residues. Germline values: CDR1 GTSNPN, CDR2 SVGIG (reference sequence). Deletions cut 3 bases from V and 5 bases from J, with 16 bases between. CDR3 in amino acids: CAWRSPSRGETQYF. Written as DNA, the CDR3 is TGTGCCTGGAGGAGTCCTTCTAGGGGGGAGACCCAGTACTTC.

Remarks on this clonotype: A much larger clone lies a single base off, so this may be a read error. The genes are TRBV19 and TRBJ2-4; TRBD1 aligns across 7 bases. Trimming cost V 7 bases and J 2 bases; bases outside gene matches: 8. The germline V gene has CDR1 LNHDA and CDR2 SQIVND (reference sequence). The CDR3 has 15 amino acids. CDR3 in DNA: TGTGCCAGTATGGAAGGGGGCGATCCCAAAAACATTCAGTACTTC. Translated: CASMEGGDPKNIQYF.

By its share, this clonotype is large. The J gene is TRBJ1-2, the V gene TRBV29-1, with TRBD1 as a possible D gene (5 bases). In germline, CDR1 is SQVTM, CDR2 ANQGSEA. V was pared by 0 bases and J by 7 bases, with 12 bases between. The length of the CDR3 is 13 residues. CDR3 region: CSVEDVRVGGYTF. The CDR3 nucleotides read TGCAGCGTTGAAGATGTCAGGGTTGGTGGCTACACCTTC.

Of note for this clonotype: This sequence may be a read error, since a much larger clone differs from it by one base. The rearrangement links TRBV6-5 to TRBJ1-5; D gene uncertain. Germline assignment: CDR1 MNHEY and CDR2 SVGAGI. The CDR3 is 16 amino acids. CDR3 nucleotide sequence: TGTGCCAGCAGTTACTCCACACCTCTTAGCAATCAGCACCAGCATTTT. Translation gives CASSYSTPLSNQHQHF.

This clonotype turned up a few times. The V and J genes are TRBV5-1 and TRBJ2-5; D is possibly TRBD1 (5 bases). Trimming took 4 bases from V and 1 from J, leaving 14 bases between them. Germline V lookup: CDR1 SGHRS, CDR2 YFSETQ. The CDR3 runs to 15 residues. CDR3 nucleotide sequence: TGCGCCAGCAGCCCGGTTATAGGGGTCCAAGAGACCCAGTACTTC. The encoded protein is CASSPVIGVQETQYF.

This clonotype was counted between two and nine times. V usage is TRBV30 and J usage is TRBJ1-6; 9 nucleotides agree with TRBD1. This CDR3 region has 14 residues. The germline V gene has CDR1 GTSNPN and CDR2 SVGIG (reference sequence). Losses at the gene ends were 2 bases for V and 10 bases for J; bases not matched to a gene: 6. CDR3 in amino acids: CAWSSGTGNSPLHF. The CDR3 DNA reads TGTGCCTGGAGTTCCGGGACAGGGAACTCACCCCTCCACTTT.

The V gene is TRBV6-6, the J gene TRBJ2-5, with 12 bases that match TRBD2. V lost 0 bases to trimming and J lost 4 bases; unmatched junction nucleotides: 6. Looked up from germline, CDR1 is MNHNY and CDR2 is SVGAGI (reference sequence). The CDR3 is made up of 17 amino acids. CDR3 DNA: TGTGCCAGCAGTTACTCGACTAGCGGGGGTCGGGGAGAGACCCAGTACTTC. It codes for CASSYSTSGGRGETQYF.

By share, this clonotype counts as large. The junction differs from germline at one of its ends, possibly a read error. V gene TRBV29-1 combines with J gene TRBJ1-1; tentative D call: TRBD1 (5 bases). Germline CDR1 is SQVTM and CDR2 is ANQGSEA. The CDR3 is made up of 11 amino acids. CDR3 in DNA: TGCAGCGTTGAAGATCCCGCAGGGTTGATCTTT. It is translated as CSVEDPAGLIF.

This clonotype is termed large. The V call is TRBV30, the J call TRBJ1-2, with 8 bases fitting TRBD1. Germline V CDR1 and CDR2: GTSNPN, SVGIG (reference sequence). The CDR3 extends over 13 amino acids. The ends lost 2 bases at V and 4 bases at J; junction bases unmatched: 3. The CDR3 spells CAWSRTGSYGYTF. CDR3 DNA sequence: TGTGCCTGGAGTCGGACAGGGAGCTATGGCTACACCTTC.

A single count supports this clonotype. This chain joins TRBV5-1 and TRBJ1-4, with D possibly TRBD1 on 6 matching bases. CDR3 length: 15 residues. The ends were cut back, 4 bases at V and 0 bases at J, with 10 bases in the middle. Germline V gene data show CDR1 as SGHRS and CDR2 as YFSETQ. The CDR3 here is CASSPGQSTNEKLFF. The CDR3, as DNA: TGCGCCAGCAGCCCTGGACAGTCAACTAATGAAAAACTGTTTTTT.

This chain joins TRBV5-1 and TRBJ2-1; no clear D. CDR3 length equals 16 residues. Per germline, CDR1 SGHRS and CDR2 YFSETQ. V lost 1 base to trimming and J lost 6 bases, with 17 bases between them. CDR3 nucleotides: TGCGCCAGCAGCTTGAGGGCTTTTGGGGATCGCAATGAGCAGTTCTTC. Protein sequence: CASSLRAFGDRNEQFF. Based on the CDR3 plus reference TRBV5-1 and TRBJ2-1, the full variable domain is KAGVTQTPRYLIKTRGQQVTLSCSPISGHRSVSWYQQTPGQGLQFLFEYFSETQRNKGNFPGRFSGRQFSNSRSEMNVSTLELGDSALYLCASSLRAFGDRNEQFFGPGTRLTVL.

J is TRBJ2-3 and V is TRBV7-9; TRBD2 matches at 8 bases. Germline loops: CDR1 SEHNR, CDR2 FQNEAQ (reference sequence). The ends lost 5 bases at V and 7 bases at J; junction bases unmatched: 11. This CDR3 contains 15 residues. The CDR3 bases are TGTGCCAGCAGCCTATCCGACAGACTAGCGAATACGCAGTATTTT. Residues: CASSLSDRLANTQYF.

By share, this clonotype ranks as medium-sized (0.01 to 0.1%). The chain joins TRBV30 to TRBJ1-2; TRBD1 is a possible D gene (5 bases). Germline lookup yields CDR1 GTSNPN and CDR2 SVGIG (reference sequence). The length of the CDR3 is 12 residues. V lost 5 bases to trimming and J lost 2 bases, with 9 bases between them. CDR3 DNA sequence: TGTGCCTGGGGAGGGGTGAACTATGGCTACACCTTC. It yields the protein CAWGGVNYGYTF.

This clonotype qualifies as medium-sized. The CDR3 nucleotides are TGTGCCAGCAGTTACGGGGAAAATTCACCCCTCCACTTT. Translated: CASSYGENSPLHF. The chain is built from TRBV6-5 and TRBJ1-6; D unresolved. Germline CDR1 MNHEY, CDR2 SVGAGI. The CDR3 is 13 residues long. V lost 2 bases and J 7 bases, leaving 6 bases between the germline ends.

This clonotype was detected a few times. This chain joins TRBV5-5 and TRBJ2-4, with D hard to call. This CDR3 contains 15 residues. Germline CDR1 reads SGHKS; CDR2 reads YYEKEE (reference sequence). V shed 4 bases and J shed 1 base, with 12 bases lying between them. The CDR3 sequence: CASSPHTWAKNIQYF. In DNA form, the CDR3 reads TGTGCCAGCAGCCCCCATACGTGGGCCAAAAACATTCAGTACTTC.

This clonotype is medium-sized by share. This chain joins TRBV15 and TRBJ1-5; D perhaps matches TRBD1 (6 bases). The CDR3 consists of 19 residues. Germline assignment: CDR1 LNHNV and CDR2 YYDKDF (reference sequence). V lost 4 bases and J lost 0, with 22 bases in between. This CDR3 is CATSKVGGGARYSNQPQHF. In DNA, the CDR3 is TGTGCCACCAGCAAAGTGGGAGGGGGAGCGCGTTATAGCAATCAGCCCCAGCATTTT.

This clonotype was detected a few times. The gene calls are TRBV7-6 and TRBJ1-3, with 7 positions matching TRBD1. Per germline, CDR1 SGHVS and CDR2 FNYEAQ. With 5 bases clipped from V and 0 bases from J, the junction kept 4 bases outside the gene matches. This CDR3 has 15 residues. The CDR3 DNA sequence: TGTGCCAGCAGCGCTGACAGGGTCTCTGGAAACACCATATATTTT. Encoded protein: CASSADRVSGNTIYF.

The chain links TRBV7-2 to TRBJ2-5, with unresolved D. Per germline, CDR1 SGHTA and CDR2 FQGNSA. The V gene lost 0 bases and the J gene lost 5 bases, with 22 bases spanning the gap. The CDR3 length is 18 residues. DNA for the CDR3: TGTGCCAGCAGCTTAGCAGCGTCAGCGACATCGGCGGAGGAGACCCAGTACTTC. Amino acids: CASSLAASATSAEETQYF.

This clonotype was seen a handful of times. The chain uses TRBV11-2 and TRBJ2-5, with 8 positions matching TRBD2. Per the germline V gene, CDR1 is SGHAT and CDR2 is FQNNGV. The CDR3 spans 13 residues. V was pared by 4 bases and J by 5 bases, with 3 bases of the junction left unmatched. CDR3 nucleotide sequence: TGTGCCAGCAGCTCCCCGGGGGGGGAGACCCAGTACTTC. Its translation is CASSSPGGETQYF.

This clonotype is categorized as medium-sized. The chain joins TRBV19 to TRBJ1-5; D might be TRBD1 (6 bases). The CDR3 extends over 15 amino acids. Germline CDR1 is LNHDA and CDR2 is SQIVND (reference sequence). Trimming stripped 3 bases from V and 6 bases from J, with 15 bases between. The CDR3 loop reads CASSMQGFSIQPQHF. CDR3 sequence (DNA): TGTGCCAGTAGTATGCAGGGGTTCAGTATTCAGCCCCAGCATTTT.

This chain connects TRBV20-1 to TRBJ1-2; D uncertain. Germline lookup yields CDR1 DFQATT and CDR2 SNEGSKA (reference sequence). Between the trimmed V and J ends, which lost 6 bases and 5 bases, there was a span of 13 bases. This CDR3 region has 12 residues. The CDR3 loop is CSATGFTYGYTF. The DNA of the CDR3 is TGCAGTGCAACGGGATTCACTTATGGCTACACCTTC.

This clonotype occurred a few times. The chain couples TRBV10-1 to TRBJ2-2; maybe TRBD2 (6 bases). The CDR3 is 13 amino acids. Trimming pared 4 bases from V and 7 bases from J, leaving 10 bases between. CDR1 is WNHNN, CDR2 SYGVQD, per germline (reference sequence). This CDR3 reads CASSVGGFGELFF. The CDR3 DNA sequence: TGCGCCAGCAGTGTCGGAGGGTTCGGGGAGCTGTTTTTT.

This clonotype counts as medium-sized. The chain recombines TRBV5-6 with TRBJ1-1; TRBD1 might be the D (6 bases). V shed 2 bases and J shed 5 bases, with 16 bases lying between them. Germline V gene lookup returns CDR1 SGHDT and CDR2 YYEEEE. The CDR3 consists of 15 residues. The CDR3 sequence is CASSFNRASGTEAFF. Written as DNA, the CDR3 is TGTGCCAGCAGCTTCAACAGGGCTTCAGGGACTGAAGCTTTCTTT.

This clonotype was seen only a few times. The gene calls are TRBV27 and TRBJ2-7; D is perhaps TRBD1 or TRBD2 (5 bases each). The germline V and J ends were trimmed by 4 bases and 4 bases, with 11 bases remaining between them. There are 13 residues in the CDR3. CDR1 and CDR2 (germline): MNHEY, SMNVEV (reference sequence). CDR3 sequence: CASSYRDGYEQYF. CDR3 nucleotides: TGTGCCAGCAGTTACCGGGACGGTTACGAGCAGTACTTC.

This clonotype is large (0.1 to 1%) within its sample. This sequence joins TRBV19 and TRBJ2-3; 12 bases are a match to TRBD2. Germline CDR1 and CDR2: LNHDA and SQIVND (reference sequence). The CDR3 contains 17 residues. The V segment lost 6 bases and the J segment 0 bases; nucleotides outside the gene matches: 7. CDR3 nucleotide sequence: TGTGCCAGTAGGCTAGCGGGGGGGCAAACTAGCACAGATACGCAGTATTTT. It is translated as CASRLAGGQTSTDTQYF.

The chain uses TRBV20-1 and TRBJ2-3; 9 nucleotides match TRBD1. This CDR3 comprises 15 residues. J gave up 4 bases and V 5 bases, and 10 bases lay outside the gene matches. From germline, CDR1 is DFQATT and CDR2 SNEGSKA (reference sequence). The CDR3 sequence is CSAGTGQGQADTQYF. The CDR3 DNA reads as TGCAGTGCTGGAACAGGACAGGGGCAGGCAGATACGCAGTATTTT.

Remarks on this clonotype: A much larger clone differs from this one at a single base, so this may be a read error. The chain couples TRBV29-1 to TRBJ2-1; no clear D gene. The CDR3 spans 13 residues. V shed 8 bases and J shed 1 base, with 12 bases lying between them. In germline, CDR1 is SQVTM, CDR2 ANQGSEA. DNA of the CDR3: TGCAGCCTTGGTAGGCAGTCCTACAATGAGCAGTTCTTC. Translating gives CSLGRQSYNEQFF.

This clonotype is medium-sized within its sample. The rearrangement links TRBV18 to TRBJ2-5, with D perhaps matching TRBD1 (6 bases). The CDR3 is 14 amino acids. The germline V gene has CDR1 KGHSH and CDR2 LQKENI. V was pared by 0 bases and J by 2 bases, with 7 bases between. The CDR3 sequence is CASSPPTGQETQYF. Written as DNA, the CDR3 is TGTGCCAGCTCACCACCGACAGGACAAGAGACCCAGTACTTC. The complete variable domain, with remaining parts taken from reference TRBV18 and TRBJ2-5, reads NAGVMQNPRHLVRRRGQEARLRCSPMKGHSHVYWYRQLPEEGLKFMVYLQKENIIDESGMPKERFSAEFPKEGPSILRIQQVVRGDSAAYFCASSPPTGQETQYFGPGTRLLVL.

This clonotype is medium-sized (0.01 to 0.1%) within its sample. The chain uses TRBV5-6 and TRBJ1-3; possibly TRBD1 for D (5 bases). Trimming shortened V by 4 bases and J by 0 bases, and 14 bases separated the two germline ends. CDR1 is SGHDT, CDR2 YYEEEE, per germline. The CDR3 extends over 16 amino acids. In nucleotides, the CDR3 is TGTGCCAGCAGCCGTAAAGGGACCCCCTCTGGAAACACCATATATTTT. Amino acid sequence: CASSRKGTPSGNTIYF.

This chain uses TRBV7-9 with TRBJ1-4, with D hard to call. Germline-derived CDR1 and CDR2 are SEHNR and FQNEAQ (reference sequence). V lost 5 bases and J lost 6, with 10 bases in between. The CDR3 contains 13 residues. CDR3 nucleotides: TGTGCCAGCAGCAATCGGCAACATGAAAAACTGTTTTTT. Protein: CASSNRQHEKLFF.

This clonotype has a handful of counts. The genes are TRBV5-1 and TRBJ2-1, with unresolved D. V lost 0 bases and J 2 bases, leaving 12 bases between the germline ends. This CDR3 is built from 16 residues. Germline loops: CDR1 SGHRS, CDR2 YFSETQ. The CDR3 sequence: CASSLASSRAYNEQFF. CDR3 nucleotide sequence: TGCGCCAGCAGCTTGGCGAGCAGTAGGGCCTACAATGAGCAGTTCTTC. Full variable domain (remainder filled in from reference TRBV5-1 and TRBJ2-1): KAGVTQTPRYLIKTRGQQVTLSCSPISGHRSVSWYQQTPGQGLQFLFEYFSETQRNKGNFPGRFSGRQFSNSRSEMNVSTLELGDSALYLCASSLASSRAYNEQFFGPGTRLTVL.

In its sample, this clonotype is medium-sized. The chain carries TRBV30 and TRBJ2-1; possibly TRBD1 for D (6 bases). Per germline, CDR1 GTSNPN and CDR2 SVGIG (reference sequence). The CDR3 sequence is 13 residues long. V lost 0 bases and J lost 5, with 8 bases in between. The CDR3 loop reads CAWSVRTDNEQFF. CDR3 nucleotides: TGTGCCTGGAGTGTAAGGACAGACAATGAGCAGTTCTTC.